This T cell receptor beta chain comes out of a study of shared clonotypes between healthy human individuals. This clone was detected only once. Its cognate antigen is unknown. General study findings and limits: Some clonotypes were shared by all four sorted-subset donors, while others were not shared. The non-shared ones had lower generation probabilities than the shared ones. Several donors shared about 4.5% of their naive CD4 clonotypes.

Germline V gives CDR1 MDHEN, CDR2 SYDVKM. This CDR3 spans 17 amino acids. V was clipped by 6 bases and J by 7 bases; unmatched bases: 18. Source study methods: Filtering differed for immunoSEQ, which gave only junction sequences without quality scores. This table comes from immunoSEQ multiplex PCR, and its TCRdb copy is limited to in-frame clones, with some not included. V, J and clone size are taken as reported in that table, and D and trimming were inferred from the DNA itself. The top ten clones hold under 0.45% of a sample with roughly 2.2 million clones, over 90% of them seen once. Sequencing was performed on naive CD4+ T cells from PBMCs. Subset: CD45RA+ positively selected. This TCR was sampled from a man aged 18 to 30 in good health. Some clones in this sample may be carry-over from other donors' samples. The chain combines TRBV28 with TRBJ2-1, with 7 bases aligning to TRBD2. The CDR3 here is CASSGAPGLRVGNEQFF. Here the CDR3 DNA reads TGTGCCAGCAGCGGAGCTCCGGGACTACGAGTAGGAAATGAGCAGTTCTTC.